The 30 T cell receptor beta chains given below trace back to one sample, sequenced in a study of T cells in Graves' hyperthyroidism and ophthalmopathy. There were TCR beta CDR3 regions amplified from RNA transcripts. TCR CDR3 regions were first amplified by RT-PCR with HTBI primers. In TCRdb, the multiplex PCR reads were re-called with MiXCR into one record per CDR3 protein. Here the sample spans nearly 750,000 distinct CDR3 sequences, 30% to 40% being singletons. The sequencing input was blood. These receptors were taken from a middle-aged woman with Graves' hyperthyroidism.

The chain joins TRBV6-1 to TRBJ1-1; D is undetermined. This CDR3 has 13 amino acids. In germline, CDR1 is MNHNS, CDR2 SASEGT. Trimming shortened V by 2 bases and J by 8 bases, and 12 bases separated the two germline ends. Here the CDR3 DNA reads TGTGCCAGCAGTGAACGACCAAGGGTAGAAGCTTTCTTT. It specifies CASSERPRVEAFF.

This clonotype was seen more than once but under ten times. This chain links TRBV10-3 with TRBJ2-7, with 7 bases lining up with TRBD1. The CDR3 has 14 amino acids. The germline CDR1 and CDR2 sequences are ENHRY and SYGVKD. The ends lost 10 bases at V and 3 bases at J; junction bases unmatched: 12. Here the CDR3 reads CASTQSDRVYEQYF. CDR3 DNA: TGTGCCAGCACCCAAAGCGACAGGGTCTACGAGCAGTACTTC.

In this sample, this clonotype turned up a few times. This chain links TRBV6-5 with TRBJ1-2; 8 bases are a match to TRBD1. The CDR3 spans 13 residues. The V segment lost 6 bases and the J segment 7 bases; nucleotides outside the gene matches: 7. Germline-derived CDR1 and CDR2 are MNHEY and SVGAGI. The CDR3 bases are TGTGCCAGCAGCCAACCACAGGGGGGTGGCTACACCTTC. Translating gives CASSQPQGGGYTF.

This clonotype was recorded many times. The chain combines TRBV7-2 with TRBJ1-2, with D tentatively TRBD1 (5 bases). The CDR3 has 15 residues. The germline CDR1 and CDR2 sequences are SGHTA and FQGNSA. V shed 4 bases and J shed 4 bases, with 16 bases lying between them. Here the CDR3 DNA reads TGTGCCAGCAGCTCCCAGGTCGGGGGGTCCTATGGCTACACCTTC. Protein product: CASSSQVGGSYGYTF.

Of note for this clonotype: One base away lies a much larger clone, so this may be a sequencing read error. J is TRBJ2-6 and V is TRBV25-1; the D gene is possibly TRBD1 (5 bases). Germline V lookup: CDR1 MGHDK, CDR2 SYGVNS. Trimming took off 2 bases at V and 2 bases at J, with 16 bases between the two ends. This CDR3 is built from 18 residues. CDR3 sequence reads: CASSETQGGPAGANVLTF. The CDR3 DNA sequence: TGTGCCAGCAGTGAAACCCAGGGTGGGCCCGCTGGGGCCAACGTCCTGACTTTC.

CDR3 sequence reads: CASSVQGLAGGYEQYF. The CDR3, as DNA: TGTGCCAGCAGCGTTCAGGGACTAGCGGGAGGCTACGAGCAGTACTTC. This chain uses TRBV7-2 with TRBJ2-7; 15 nucleotides match TRBD2. The V and J ends lost 5 bases and 3 bases, in that order; junction bases with no gene match: 5. There are 16 residues in the CDR3. Germline-derived CDR1 and CDR2 are SGHTA and FQGNSA.

The rearrangement joins TRBV12-3 or TRBV12-4 to TRBJ1-2; D is possibly TRBD1 (6 bases). The ends were cut back, 3 bases at V and 12 bases at J, with 11 bases in the middle. This CDR3 region has 11 residues. This CDR3 is CASSFAGADTF. The CDR3 DNA is TGTGCCAGCAGTTTTGCAGGGGCCGACACCTTC.

This clonotype was recorded at least ten times. This chain connects TRBV14 to TRBJ1-2; tentative D call: TRBD1 (5 bases). Trimming removed 0 bases at V and 4 bases at J, with 15 bases between. Germline V gene lookup returns CDR1 SGHDN and CDR2 FVKESK. This CDR3 spans 16 amino acids. The CDR3 DNA is TGTGCCAGCAGCCAAGATTTGCAGGGTTCGACCTATGGCTACACCTTC. Translation: CASSQDLQGSTYGYTF.

The V and J genes are TRBV20-1 and TRBJ2-7, with D uncertain. The CDR3 runs to 11 residues. CDR1 and CDR2 from the germline V gene are DFQATT and SNEGSKA (reference sequence). V was shortened by 6 bases and J by 3 bases, with 9 bases between the two germline ends. CDR3 DNA sequence: TGCAGTGCGTTCGCCAACTACGAGCAGTACTTC. This codes for CSAFANYEQYF.

This clonotype was detected ten times or more. The rearrangement joins TRBV9 to TRBJ1-1, with 9 bases identical to TRBD1. V was pared by 3 bases and J by 10 bases, with 4 bases of the junction left unmatched. The CDR3 is made up of 12 amino acids. The germline V gene has CDR1 SGDLS and CDR2 YYNGEE. CDR3 bases: TGTGCCAGCAGCGGTACAGGGGGCGTAGCTTTCTTT. This encodes CASSGTGGVAFF.

The chain carries TRBV20-1 and TRBJ2-3; D is ambiguous. V was pared by 0 bases and J by 2 bases, with 6 bases between. The V gene's germline CDR1 is DFQATT and CDR2 SNEGSKA (reference sequence). The CDR3 extends over 13 amino acids. CDR3 sequence: CSARDLTTDTQYF. CDR3 DNA: TGCAGTGCTAGAGATCTAACCACAGATACGCAGTATTTT.

The rearrangement links TRBV20-1 to TRBJ1-6, with 9 nucleotides matching TRBD1. Germline loops: CDR1 DFQATT, CDR2 SNEGSKA (reference sequence). J lost 7 bases, V lost 1 base, and 8 bases had no gene match. The CDR3 is made up of 16 amino acids. The CDR3 DNA reads as TGCAGTGCTAGAGGGGCGGGGACAGGGCAAAATTCACCCCTCCACTTT. Translated: CSARGAGTGQNSPLHF.

V is TRBV7-2 and J is TRBJ2-7; no clear D. V was clipped by 2 bases and J by 7 bases, with 12 bases between them. Germline V lookup: CDR1 SGHTA, CDR2 FQGNSA. CDR3 length: 13 amino acids. CDR3 sequence reads: CASSLNGFLEQYF. The CDR3 DNA sequence: TGTGCCAGCAGCTTAAACGGATTCCTTGAGCAGTACTTC.

The chain uses TRBV4-2 and TRBJ2-2; 7 bases agree with TRBD1. Germline CDR1 reads LGHNA; CDR2 reads YNFKEQ. The CDR3 runs 16 residues. V lost 0 bases and J lost 5; bases outside the gene matches: 6. CDR3 region: CASSQEGGARTGELFF. In DNA, the CDR3 is TGTGCCAGCAGCCAAGAAGGGGGCGCCAGAACCGGGGAGCTGTTTTTT.

The chain uses TRBV19 and TRBJ2-7; D is unclear. CDR1 LNHDA and CDR2 SQIVND come from the germline V gene (reference sequence). CDR3 length: 13 residues. Trimming pared 4 bases from V and 3 bases from J, leaving 10 bases between. The CDR3 bases are TGTGCCAGTAGTAGGGCCCGGAACTACGAGCAGTACTTC. Its protein is CASSRARNYEQYF.

This clonotype has a count of ten or more. CDR3 protein: CASSQEGQRDSPLHF. The CDR3 DNA sequence: TGTGCCAGCAGCCAAGAGGGCCAGAGGGATTCACCCCTCCACTTT. The chain uses TRBV7-9 and TRBJ1-6; D not certain. The germline V gene has CDR1 SEHNR and CDR2 FQNEAQ (reference sequence). CDR3 size: 15 residues. Trimming took off 5 bases at V and 8 bases at J, with 16 bases between the two ends.

This clonotype was detected many times. The chain combines TRBV7-2 with TRBJ1-2; 7 nucleotides agree with TRBD1. Germline trimming cut 1 base from V and 5 bases from J; bases unmatched to any gene: 7. In germline, CDR1 is SGHTA, CDR2 FQGNSA. This CDR3 contains 15 residues. The CDR3, as DNA: TGTGCCAGCAGCTTAGTTACAGGGGAGGTTTATGGCTACACCTTC. Its protein product is CASSLVTGEVYGYTF.

The chain recombines TRBV7-3 with TRBJ2-7; perhaps TRBD2 as D (5 bases). Germline V CDR1 and CDR2: SGHTA, FQGTGA. V was cut by 6 bases and J by 4 bases, with 16 bases left in between. The CDR3 runs to 14 residues. The CDR3 DNA reads TGTGCCAGCAGACCCCACTGGGAGCGGTACGAGCAGTACTTC. It specifies CASRPHWERYEQYF.

The chain links TRBV12-3 or TRBV12-4 to TRBJ2-2; tentatively, D is TRBD1 or TRBD2 (5 bases each). The CDR3 length is 17 residues. V was cut by 3 bases and J by 2 bases, with 16 bases left in between. This chain's CDR3 is CASSLWGSLGNTGELFF. The CDR3 bases are TGTGCCAGCAGTTTGTGGGGGAGTCTGGGAAACACCGGGGAGCTGTTTTTT.

The rearrangement uses TRBV4-1 and TRBJ2-7; 13 nucleotides match TRBD2. V shed 4 bases and J 9 bases; nucleotides not matched to a gene: 12. This CDR3 spans 16 amino acids. Germline V CDR1 and CDR2: MGHRA, YSYEKL. Here the CDR3 reads CASSPIRTSGSIVQYF. Here the CDR3 DNA reads TGCGCCAGCAGCCCGATACGGACTAGCGGGAGTATTGTGCAGTACTTC.

This clonotype occurred many times. The chain is built from TRBV2 and TRBJ1-5; 8 bases line up with TRBD1. This CDR3 is built from 14 residues. Germline V gives CDR1 SNHLY, CDR2 FYNNEI. The J segment lost 4 bases and the V segment lost 6 bases, leaving 5 bases of the junction unmatched. CDR3 protein: CASSDRGQNQPQHF. For the CDR3, the DNA is TGTGCCAGCAGCGACAGGGGTCAGAATCAGCCCCAGCATTTT.

There are a few counts of this clonotype. The rearrangement uses TRBV4-3 and TRBJ1-2; TRBD1 matches 7 bases. Germline V gene data show CDR1 as LGHNA and CDR2 as YSLEER. J was trimmed by 4 bases and V by 0 bases; bases with no gene match: 8. The CDR3 length is 16 residues. CDR3 coding DNA: TGCGCCAGCAGCCAAGATAGGGACAGCTTCATCTATGGCTACACCTTC. Protein product: CASSQDRDSFIYGYTF.

This clonotype has more than one count but fewer than ten. The rearrangement uses TRBV12-3 or TRBV12-4 and TRBJ1-1; no clear D. The CDR3 is 14 residues long. The germline V and J ends were trimmed by 2 bases and 6 bases, with 13 bases remaining between them. The CDR3 coding sequence is TGTGCCAGCAGTTTACGGGGTGGCGGCGCTGAAGCTTTCTTT. Its translation: CASSLRGGGAEAFF.

Of note for this clonotype: A much larger clone lies one base from this, so it may be a read error. The rearrangement joins TRBV7-7 to TRBJ2-5; TRBD1 agrees at 10 bases. CDR1 and CDR2 from the germline V gene are SSHAT and FNYEAQ (reference sequence). The CDR3 contains 14 residues. CDR3 residues: CASSIGTGVGTQYF. CDR3 sequence (DNA): TGTGCTAGCAGCATCGGGACAGGGGTAGGGACCCAGTACTTC.

This clonotype was recorded a few times. J is TRBJ1-1 and V is TRBV29-1; TRBD1 might be the D (5 bases). V lost 4 bases to trimming and J lost 2 bases, with 11 bases between them. CDR1 and CDR2 from the germline V gene are SQVTM and ANQGSEA. The CDR3 covers 13 residues. The CDR3 sequence: CSVGVTVNTEAFF. CDR3 sequence (DNA): TGCAGCGTTGGGGTGACAGTTAACACTGAAGCTTTCTTT.

The J gene is TRBJ2-7, the V gene TRBV5-1; 10 bases are a match to TRBD2. This CDR3 region has 15 residues. CDR1 is SGHRS, CDR2 YFSETQ, per germline. J gave up 2 bases and V 0 bases, and 2 bases lay outside the gene matches. As DNA, the CDR3 is TGCGCCAGCAGCTTGGAGACTAGCGGGCCCTACGAGCAGTACTTC. Translation: CASSLETSGPYEQYF.

The chain combines TRBV19 with TRBJ2-5, with 14 bases that match TRBD2. Trimming took 5 bases from V and 2 from J; bases not matched to a gene: 10. Germline CDR1 reads LNHDA; CDR2 reads SQIVND (reference sequence). There are 18 residues in the CDR3. The CDR3 region has the DNA TGTGCCAGTAGTGGTCGACTAGCGGGGGGGCCAAAACAAGAGACCCAGTACTTC. Translating it yields CASSGRLAGGPKQETQYF.

This clonotype has a count of ten or more. The chain uses TRBV7-9 and TRBJ1-1, with D perhaps matching TRBD1 (6 bases). The CDR3 length is 16 residues. The germline gives CDR1 SEHNR, CDR2 FQNEAQ (reference sequence). Trimming pared 4 bases from V and 1 base from J, leaving 16 bases between. CDR3 protein: CASSSQITGTNTEAFF. CDR3 coding DNA: TGTGCCAGCAGCTCCCAGATCACAGGGACGAACACTGAAGCTTTCTTT.

This clonotype was observed a few times. The chain carries TRBV7-7 and TRBJ2-2; D is possibly TRBD2 (5 bases). Between the trimmed V and J ends, which lost 5 bases and 7 bases, there was a span of 14 bases. CDR3 length equals 14 residues. Germline V gene sequence: CDR1 SSHAT, CDR2 FNYEAQ (reference sequence). The DNA for the CDR3 is TGTGCCAGCAGCCAAGCTCTAGCAGGCGGGGAGCTGTTTTTT. Its protein product is CASSQALAGGELFF.

This clonotype was observed once. V and J are TRBV6-5 and TRBJ2-2, with TRBD1 identical over 8 bases. The V segment lost 1 base and the J segment 3 bases; nucleotides outside the gene matches: 7. CDR3 length: 17 residues. Germline CDR1 and CDR2: MNHEY and SVGAGI. CDR3 nucleotide sequence: TGTGCCAGCAGTTACTTAAGGCAGGGGGCCGACACCGGGGAGCTGTTTTTT. Amino acid sequence: CASSYLRQGADTGELFF.